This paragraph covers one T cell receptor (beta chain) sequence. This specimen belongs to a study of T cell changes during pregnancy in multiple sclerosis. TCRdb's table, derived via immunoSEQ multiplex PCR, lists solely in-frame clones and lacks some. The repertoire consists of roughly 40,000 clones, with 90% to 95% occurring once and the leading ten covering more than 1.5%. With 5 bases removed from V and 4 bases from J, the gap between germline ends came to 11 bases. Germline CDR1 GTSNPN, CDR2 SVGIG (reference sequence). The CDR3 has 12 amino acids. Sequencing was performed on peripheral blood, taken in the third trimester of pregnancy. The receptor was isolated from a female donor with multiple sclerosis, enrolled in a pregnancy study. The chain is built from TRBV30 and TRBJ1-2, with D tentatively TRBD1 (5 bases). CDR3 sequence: CAWAQGGYGYTF. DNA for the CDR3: TGTGCCTGGGCTCAGGGAGGCTATGGCTACACCTTC.